This is a list of T cell receptor beta chains from one sample in a study of blood T cell repertoires in COVID-19. Libraries were prepared by immunoSEQ multiplex PCR; TCRdb keeps only in-frame clonotypes and omits some of them. The sample includes about 200,000 clones, 84% of them seen just once. Sequencing input: peripheral blood. Every receptor here comes from a woman of 80 years or more with COVID-19, enrolled during active disease. Both conserved end residues are part of each CDR3. A D gene is named only where the DNA matches it firmly. A clone size is listed for some rows: how often the clone was seen (once, few, many), or a class if it is expanded.

>-|TRBV6-6|TRBD1|TRBJ1-1
CASSTTGGAHTEAFF
TGTGCCAGCAGCACCACAGGGGGCGCGCACACTGAAGCTTTCTTT
>-|TRBV6-5|-|TRBJ2-5
CASREGRVTQYF
TGTGCCAGCAGGGAGGGACGGGTGACCCAGTACTTC
>-|TRBV19|TRBD1|TRBJ2-1
CASSLPGQGKGNEQFF
TGTGCCAGTAGTTTACCGGGACAGGGGAAGGGCAATGAGCAGTTCTTC
>-|TRBV6-5|-|TRBJ1-2
CASSYTPRQGGYTF
TGTGCCAGCAGTTACACGCCCCGGCAGGGAGGCTACACCTTC
>-|TRBV11-2|-|TRBJ1-6
CASSLAPTGTPLHF
TGTGCCAGCAGCTTAGCCCCCACAGGGACACCCCTCCACTTT
>-|TRBV29-1|TRBD1|TRBJ1-5
CSVRQGPNQPQHF
TGCAGCGTTCGACAGGGTCCCAATCAGCCCCAGCATTTT
>few|TRBV6-1|TRBD1|TRBJ1-6
CASSETTTGEKSPLHF
TGTGCCAGCAGTGAGACAACGACAGGGGAGAAGTCACCCCTCCACTTT
>-|TRBV15|-|TRBJ1-4
CATTQGTSELFF
TGTGCCACCACCCAGGGAACCTCGGAACTGTTTTTT
>-|TRBV25-1|TRBD2|TRBJ2-5
CASSEIGTSGSSETQYF
TGTGCCAGCAGTGAGATCGGGACTAGCGGGAGTTCGGAGACCCAGTACTTC
>-|TRBV3-1/TRBV3-2|-|TRBJ2-7
CASSQVQASYEQYF
TGTGCCAGCAGCCAGGTGCAAGCGAGCTACGAGCAGTACTTC
>-|TRBV2|-|TRBJ1-2
CASTTAESTRYTF
TGTGCCAGCACCACCGCCGAGAGTACGCGCTACACCTTC
>-|TRBV6-1|TRBD1|TRBJ2-7
CASSDTGGPYEQYF
TGTGCCAGCAGTGACACAGGGGGTCCCTACGAGCAGTACTTC
>-|TRBV3-1/TRBV3-2|-|TRBJ1-6
CASSQAGFNSPLHF
TGTGCCAGCAGCCAGGCAGGATTTAATTCACCCCTCCACTTT
>-|TRBV10-3|TRBD1|TRBJ2-2
CAIREQGGTGELFF
TGTGCCATCAGGGAACAGGGGGGCACCGGGGAGCTGTTTTTT
>-|TRBV7-6|-|TRBJ1-2
CASSSSDQGFYGYTF
TGTGCCAGCAGCTCCTCAGATCAGGGATTCTACGGCTACACCTTC
>-|TRBV28|TRBD1|TRBJ1-2
CASGDRDGYTF
TGTGCCAGCGGAGACAGGGACGGCTACACCTTC
>once|TRBV11-2|TRBD1|TRBJ1-2
CASSSRPGTGVGYTF
TGTGCCAGCAGCTCCCGACCCGGGACAGGGGTCGGCTACACCTTC
>-|TRBV28|TRBD2|TRBJ2-1
CASFGLDGNNEQFF
TGTGCCAGCTTTGGACTAGACGGGAACAATGAGCAGTTCTTC
>once|TRBV2|-|TRBJ1-5
CASSGVGGSNQPQHF
TGTGCCAGCAGTGGTGTGGGAGGAAGCAATCAGCCCCAGCATTTT
>few|TRBV2|-|TRBJ2-7
CASSAYEQYF
TGTGCCAGCAGTGCGTACGAGCAGTACTTC
>once|TRBV28|TRBD1|TRBJ2-3
CASSRTGDVDTQYF
TGTGCCAGCAGCAGGACAGGGGACGTCGATACGCAGTATTTT
>-|TRBV9|-|TRBJ1-2
CASSADLANYGYTF
TGTGCCAGCAGCGCCGACTTGGCTAACTATGGCTACACCTTC
>-|TRBV10-3|-|TRBJ1-2
CAISESGAVTGYTF
TGTGCCATCAGTGAGTCGGGGGCTGTGACTGGCTACACCTTC
>-|TRBV19|-|TRBJ1-6
CASSEGVKTPLHF
TGTGCCAGTAGTGAAGGGGTTAAAACACCCCTCCACTTT
>-|TRBV19|-|TRBJ2-7
CASSPPGERVREQYF
TGTGCCAGTAGTCCCCCCGGGGAGAGGGTGCGCGAGCAGTACTTC
>-|TRBV18|-|TRBJ2-1
CASSPGAAYNEQFF
TGTGCCAGCTCACCAGGAGCTGCCTACAATGAGCAGTTCTTC
>-|TRBV2|-|TRBJ1-6
CASRGAEGSPLHF
TGTGCCAGCCGAGGGGCGGAGGGATCACCCCTCCACTTT
>-|TRBV11-3|-|TRBJ2-2
CASSLASQSKELFF
TGTGCCAGCAGCTTAGCGTCACAGTCAAAGGAGCTGTTTTTT
>-|TRBV5-1|TRBD2|TRBJ2-3
CASSLLTSGSADTQYF
TGCGCCAGCAGCCTCCTGACTAGCGGGAGCGCAGATACGCAGTATTTT
>-|TRBV7-8|-|TRBJ1-2
CASSPVNSNPYGYTF
TGTGCCAGCAGCCCAGTTAACAGTAACCCCTATGGCTACACCTTC
>-|TRBV7-9|-|TRBJ1-5
CASSPGQNQPQHF
TGTGCCAGCAGCCCAGGACAGAATCAGCCCCAGCATTTT
>few|TRBV27|TRBD1|TRBJ1-3
CASSLDRGGNTIYF
TGTGCCAGCAGTTTGGACAGGGGTGGAAACACCATATATTTT
>-|TRBV14|TRBD1|TRBJ2-5
CASRTGGVGETQYF
TGTGCCAGCAGAACAGGGGGAGTAGGAGAGACCCAGTACTTC
>-|TRBV2|-|TRBJ2-4
CASSQLEGGLKNIQYF
TGTGCCAGCAGCCAACTGGAGGGAGGCCTAAAAAACATTCAGTACTTC
>-|TRBV5-1|-|TRBJ2-2
CASSLGSSGNTGELFF
TGCGCCAGCAGCTTGGGATCCAGCGGAAACACCGGGGAGCTGTTTTTT
>-|TRBV14|-|TRBJ1-4
CASSQHSSREKLFF
TGTGCCAGCAGTCAGCATTCTAGTCGTGAAAAACTGTTTTTT
>-|TRBV9|TRBD1|TRBJ2-2
CASSATGGAGGELFF
TGTGCCAGCAGCGCTACAGGGGGCGCCGGCGGGGAGCTGTTTTTT
>-|TRBV5-1|-|TRBJ2-7
CASSLGPGGESEQYF
TGCGCCAGCAGCCTCGGGCCCGGCGGGGAGTCCGAGCAGTACTTC
>-|TRBV19|TRBD1|TRBJ2-1
CASSTRDRSSYNEQFF
TGTGCCAGTAGTACCCGGGACAGAAGCTCCTACAATGAGCAGTTCTTC
>-|TRBV18|TRBD2|TRBJ2-7
CASSPTTSGSYEQYF
TGTGCCAGCTCACCGACGACTAGCGGGAGCTACGAGCAGTACTTC
>-|TRBV29-1|-|TRBJ2-1
CSVLGGGAYNEQFF
TGCAGCGTCTTGGGCGGGGGCGCCTACAATGAGCAGTTCTTC
>-|TRBV7-9|-|TRBJ2-3
CASPPLVAGTDTQYF
TGTGCCAGTCCCCCCCTTGTTGCGGGCACAGATACGCAGTATTTT
>few|TRBV2|-|TRBJ2-7
CASSASYEQYF
TGTGCCAGCAGTGCTTCCTACGAGCAGTACTTC
>-|TRBV5-1|-|TRBJ1-2
CASSLTSSYGYTF
TGCGCCAGCAGCTTGACTTCTTCGTATGGCTACACCTTC
>once|TRBV7-3|TRBD2|TRBJ2-1
CASSSPGTSEGNEQFF
TGTGCCAGCAGCTCCCCCGGGACTAGCGAGGGCAATGAGCAGTTCTTC
>-|TRBV5-1|TRBD1|TRBJ1-6
CASSSTGVDYNSPLHF
TGCGCCAGCAGTTCGACAGGGGTGGACTATAATTCACCCCTCCACTTT
>-|TRBV28|-|TRBJ2-2
CASNHLGLNTGELFF
TGTGCCAGCAATCACCTGGGACTGAACACCGGGGAGCTGTTTTTT
>-|TRBV9|-|TRBJ1-6
CASSPMATSGNSPLHF
TGTGCCAGCAGCCCAATGGCGACGTCGGGGAATTCACCCCTCCACTTT
>-|TRBV20-1|-|TRBJ1-6
CSASSNYNSPLHF
TGCAGTGCTAGTTCCAACTATAATTCACCCCTCCACTTT
>-|TRBV5-1|TRBD2|TRBJ2-3
CARPGLAGPDTQYF
TGCGCCAGGCCGGGACTAGCGGGGCCAGATACGCAGTATTTT
>-|TRBV27|-|TRBJ2-3
CASSPWLSGQDTQYF
TGTGCCAGCAGTCCCTGGTTGAGCGGCCAGGATACGCAGTATTTT